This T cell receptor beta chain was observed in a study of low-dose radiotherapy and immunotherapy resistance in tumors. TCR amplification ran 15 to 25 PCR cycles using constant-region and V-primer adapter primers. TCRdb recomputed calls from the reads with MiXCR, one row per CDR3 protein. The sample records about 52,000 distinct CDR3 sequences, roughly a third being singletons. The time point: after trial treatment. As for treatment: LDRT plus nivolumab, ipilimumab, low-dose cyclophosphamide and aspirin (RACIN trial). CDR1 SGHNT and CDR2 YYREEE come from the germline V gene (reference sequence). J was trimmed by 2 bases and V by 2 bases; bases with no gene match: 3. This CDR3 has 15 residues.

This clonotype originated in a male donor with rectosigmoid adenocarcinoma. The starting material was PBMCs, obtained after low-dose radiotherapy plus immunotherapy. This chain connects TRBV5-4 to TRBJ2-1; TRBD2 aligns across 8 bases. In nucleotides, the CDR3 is TGTGCCAGCAGCTTTCCGGGAGGGCCCTACAATGAGCAGTTCTTC. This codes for CASSFPGGPYNEQFF. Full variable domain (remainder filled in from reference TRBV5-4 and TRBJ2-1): ETGVTQSPTHLIKTRGQQVTLRCSSQSGHNTVSWYQQALGQGPQFIFQYYREEENGRGNFPPRFSGLQFPNYSSELNVNALELDDSALYLCASSFPGGPYNEQFFGPGTRLTVL.